This T cell receptor beta chain was sequenced during a study of beta chain features in type 1 diabetes. Investigators reverse transcribed all isolated RNA, so they sequenced expressed TCRB transcripts. The repertoire was sequenced with immunoSEQ multiplex PCR; TCRdb's copy has only in-frame clones and lacks some. This sample has nearly 700,000 clones, with 13% found just once. Findings and limits, study-wide: Researchers report that Type 1 diabetes patients had moderately but significantly shorter TCRB CDR3s across all four CD4+ subsets.

This clone has just a few counts. What it binds is unknown. Sequencing was carried out using naive CD4+ T cells from blood. The TCR sequence derives from a man aged 18 to 30 with type 1 diabetes.

Here the CDR3 reads CASSLGSANTEAFF. In DNA form, the CDR3 reads TGTGCCAGCAGTTTAGGCAGTGCGAACACTGAAGCTTTCTTT. The genes are TRBV27 and TRBJ1-1, with D unresolved. CDR1 and CDR2 from the germline V gene are MNHEY and SMNVEV (reference sequence). The CDR3 has 14 amino acids. V lost 2 bases and J lost 1, with 8 bases in between.